These 15 T cell receptor beta chains originate from one sample sequenced in a study of cytomegalovirus exposure and HLA in healthy donors. The primer mix had 60 Vbeta and 13 Jbeta primers. Data came from immunoSEQ multiplex PCR; TCRdb stores just in-frame clones and leaves some out. The sample contains about 180,000 clones, roughly 78% of which appear only once. Sequencing used PBMCs. The receptors here all came from a woman in her twenties or thirties in good health and CMV-seronegative.

The V gene is TRBV2, the J gene TRBJ2-5; 8 bases are shared with TRBD1. After removal of 7 bases from V and 1 base from J, the junction contained 8 bases not matched to a gene. This CDR3 contains 15 residues. Germline assignment: CDR1 SNHLY and CDR2 FYNNEI. CDR3 nucleotides: TGTGCCAGCAAAGTGGACACAGGGGGCCAAGAGACCCAGTACTTC. It is translated as CASKVDTGGQETQYF.

The CDR3 DNA is TGTGCCAGTAGGGGAGTAAATCAGCCCCAGCATTTT. Amino acid sequence: CASRGVNQPQHF. The chain links TRBV19 to TRBJ1-5; D unclear. The length of the CDR3 is 12 residues. The V gene's germline CDR1 is LNHDA and CDR2 SQIVND (reference sequence). Deletions cut 6 bases from V and 4 bases from J, with 7 bases between.

This clone has a handful of counts. V usage is TRBV7-2 and J usage is TRBJ2-7; tentatively, D is TRBD1 (6 bases). Germline V gives CDR1 SGHTA, CDR2 FQGNSA. Deletions cut 3 bases from V and 4 bases from J, with 10 bases between. There are 13 residues in the CDR3. CDR3 DNA sequence: TGTGCCAGCAGCTTTGGACAGTCATACGAGCAGTACTTC. Translated, it gives CASSFGQSYEQYF. The whole variable domain, remainder taken from reference TRBV7-2 and TRBJ2-7, is GAGVSQSPSNKVTEKGKDVELRCDPISGHTALYWYRQSLGQGLEFLIYFQGNSAPDKSGLPSDRFSAERTGGSVSTLTIQRTQQEDSAVYLCASSFGQSYEQYFGPGTRLTVT.

The chain employs TRBV19 and TRBJ1-1; D perhaps matches TRBD1 (6 bases). The germline V gene encodes CDR1 LNHDA and CDR2 SQIVND (reference sequence). The CDR3 length is 17 residues. V was cut by 3 bases and J by 1 base, with 18 bases left in between. The CDR3 here is CASSIQTWGGTNTEAFF. CDR3 coding DNA: TGTGCCAGTAGTATCCAGACTTGGGGGGGCACGAACACTGAAGCTTTCTTT.

V and J are TRBV15 and TRBJ2-7, with 7 nucleotides matching TRBD1. Trimming cost V 1 base and J 7 bases; bases outside gene matches: 19. CDR1 and CDR2 from the germline V gene are LNHNV and YYDKDF (reference sequence). The CDR3 runs to 18 residues. The CDR3 sequence is CATSRGNNRGYASKEQYF. The CDR3, as DNA: TGTGCCACCAGCAGAGGCAACAACAGGGGCTATGCTTCGAAAGAGCAGTACTTC.

The sample holds one count of this clone. This sequence joins TRBV5-1 and TRBJ2-7, with 11 bases fitting TRBD2. This CDR3 spans 17 amino acids. The ends lost 0 bases at V and 2 bases at J; junction bases unmatched: 7. Germline CDR1 SGHRS, CDR2 YFSETQ. Here the CDR3 reads CASSLEASGGPTYEQYF. DNA for the CDR3: TGCGCCAGCAGCTTGGAGGCTAGCGGGGGGCCCACCTACGAGCAGTACTTC. Drawing the rest from reference TRBV5-1 and TRBJ2-7, the complete variable domain is KAGVTQTPRYLIKTRGQQVTLSCSPISGHRSVSWYQQTPGQGLQFLFEYFSETQRNKGNFPGRFSGRQFSNSRSEMNVSTLELGDSALYLCASSLEASGGPTYEQYFGPGTRLTVT.

DNA for the CDR3: TGTGCCAGCAGCCTGCAGAAGGGGGCAGGAAACATTCAGTACTTC. It is translated as CASSLQKGAGNIQYF. The chain combines TRBV7-2 with TRBJ2-4, with 7 bases that match TRBD1. J gave up 6 bases and V 5 bases, and 10 bases lay outside the gene matches. CDR1 and CDR2 from the germline V gene are SGHTA and FQGNSA. The CDR3 has 15 amino acids.

The chain couples TRBV5-4 to TRBJ1-1, with unresolved D. The CDR3 spans 13 residues. The V and J ends lost 0 bases and 11 bases respectively, with 14 bases between them. CDR1 is SGHNT and CDR2 is YYREEE in the germline V gene (reference sequence). CDR3 coding DNA: TGTGCCAGCAGCTTGGATCTTTCAGAGGAGGCTTTCTTT. Translating it yields CASSLDLSEEAFF.

The V gene is TRBV5-1, the J gene TRBJ1-2; no definite D call. V was pared by 4 bases and J by 5 bases, with 15 bases between. The CDR3 has 14 amino acids. Germline V gene data show CDR1 as SGHRS and CDR2 as YFSETQ. The CDR3 loop is CASSIGTTPYGYTF. Written as DNA, the CDR3 is TGCGCCAGCAGCATTGGCACTACACCTTATGGCTACACCTTC.

The chain employs TRBV18 and TRBJ2-7, with a tentative D call TRBD1 (6 bases). CDR1 and CDR2 from the germline V gene are KGHSH and LQKENI. V lost 2 bases to trimming and J lost 3 bases, with 14 bases between them. CDR3 length equals 15 residues. The CDR3 DNA reads TGTGCCAGCTCACCAGAGGGTCTAGGGGGCTACGAGCAGTACTTC. Amino acid sequence: CASSPEGLGGYEQYF.

This chain connects TRBV19 to TRBJ2-5; 7 bases agree with TRBD2. Trimming cost V 5 bases and J 3 bases; bases outside gene matches: 15. CDR3 length: 17 amino acids. Germline V CDR1 and CDR2: LNHDA, SQIVND (reference sequence). The CDR3 DNA reads as TGTGCCAGTAGTGACCTTGGTGGAGCGGGGAAAAAAGAGACCCAGTACTTC. Its protein product is CASSDLGGAGKKETQYF.

To note about this clone: The limits of the CDR3 on the DNA are not certain, so only TCRdb's listed CDR3 is given. The gene calls are TRBV4-3 and TRBJ1-2. Ends included, the CDR3 has 16 residues. The germline gives CDR1 LGHNA, CDR2 YSLEER. The CDR3 sequence is CASSRGVGGGNYGHTF.

The chain employs TRBV30 and TRBJ1-1; 7 positions match TRBD1. With V trimmed by 8 bases and J by 3 bases, 9 bases remained unmatched. The CDR3 extends over 13 amino acids. Germline V gives CDR1 GTSNPN, CDR2 SVGIG (reference sequence). The CDR3: CAIDRAAHTEAFF. The CDR3 DNA sequence: TGTGCCATCGACAGGGCCGCTCACACTGAAGCTTTCTTT. Full variable domain (outside the CDR3, taken from reference TRBV30 and TRBJ1-1): SQTIHQWPATLVQPVGSPLSLECTVEGTSNPNLYWYRQAAGRGLQLLFYSVGIGQISSEVPQNLSASRPQDRQFILSSKKLLLSDSGFYLCAIDRAAHTEAFFGQGTRLTVV.

The rearrangement uses TRBV7-9 and TRBJ1-4, with TRBD1 matching 9 bases. The trim removed 3 bases at V and 10 bases at J, leaving 9 bases unmatched. The CDR3 contains 15 residues. From germline, CDR1 is SEHNR and CDR2 FQNEAQ (reference sequence). In DNA, the CDR3 is TGTGCCAGCAGCTTGGGACAGGGCGTTATCGGAAAACTGTTTTTT. Translated, it gives CASSLGQGVIGKLFF.

The chain is built from TRBV2 and TRBJ1-4; D ambiguous. V was clipped by 5 bases and J by 6 bases, with 13 bases between them. Germline CDR1 is SNHLY and CDR2 is FYNNEI. The CDR3 runs to 14 residues. CDR3 coding DNA: TGTGCCAGCAGTTCGGAGAAATTCCATGAAAAACTGTTTTTT. Translating gives CASSSEKFHEKLFF.